This T cell receptor beta chain emerged from a study of blood T cell repertoires in COVID-19. Background on the study: The analysed material was cDNA or gDNA that came from T cells, B-cell-depleted T cells, or PBMCs.

In the authors' methods: For nucleated cells, counts were estimated from reference gene primer amplification. Here immunoSEQ multiplex PCR was the method, and the copy in TCRdb shows in-frame clones only, minus some. Clone size and the V and J calls come from that table; the DNA yielded D and trimming. The sample includes approximately 250,000 clones, about 86% of them seen just once. The length of the CDR3 is 15 residues. V lost 1 base, J lost 8 bases, and 8 bases stayed unmatched. Per germline, CDR1 LNHNV and CDR2 YYDKDF (reference sequence). This TCR was recovered from a man between 25 and 39 years old with active or convalescent COVID-19. The sequenced material came from peripheral blood. The chain has TRBV15 and TRBJ1-5; TRBD1 agrees at 7 bases. The CDR3 DNA reads TGTGCCACCAGCAGAGGACAGGGACAATTGGAGCCCCAGCATTTT. Translated: CATSRGQGQLEPQHF.